This TCR beta chain originates from a study of PD-1 blockade in classical Hodgkin lymphoma. Findings and limits, study-wide: Complete responders' baseline diversity resembled that of newly diagnosed patients.

As to this clone: Its cognate antigen is unknown.

Using immunoSEQ multiplex PCR, the repertoire was profiled, and TCRdb retains in-frame clones only, with some absent. Of roughly 100,000 clones in the sample, approximately 89% were seen once. Time point specified: cycle 4 day 1 (C4D1), after 5 to 7 weeks of nivolumab. Every patient experienced relapse after autologous stem cell transplantation, and brentuximab vedotin exposure varied. Germline V lookup: CDR1 MNHNS, CDR2 SASEGT. The length of the CDR3 is 15 residues. V lost 6 bases to trimming and J lost 1 base, with 12 bases between them. The J gene is TRBJ1-4, the V gene TRBV6-1; no clear D. This clonotype was obtained from a human donor with classical Hodgkin lymphoma. The input for sequencing was peripheral blood mononuclear cells (PBMCs), taken before the fourth cycle of nivolumab. CDR3 nucleotide sequence: TGTGCCAGCAGCTACAATCGGGGAACTAATGAAAAACTGTTTTTT. The encoded protein is CASSYNRGTNEKLFF.